Following are 3 T cell receptor beta chains from one sample sequenced in a study of blood T cell repertoires in COVID-19. Generated by immunoSEQ multiplex PCR, the TCRdb table keeps only in-frame clones and is missing some. The profile shows about 74,000 clones, roughly 91% of them singletons. Sequencing was performed on peripheral blood. These receptors were taken from a woman of 80 years or more with active or convalescent COVID-19.

The chain joins TRBV5-5 to TRBJ1-4; D possibly corresponds to TRBD1 (5 bases). The germline gives CDR1 SGHKS, CDR2 YYEKEE (reference sequence). The CDR3 is 16 residues long. Trimming shortened V by 0 bases and J by 3 bases, and 12 bases separated the two germline ends. The CDR3 sequence: CASSLVLSGPNEKLFF. In DNA form, the CDR3 reads TGTGCCAGCAGCTTGGTTCTGTCAGGGCCTAATGAAAAACTGTTTTTT. Full variable domain (outside the CDR3, taken from reference TRBV5-5 and TRBJ1-4): DAGVTQSPTHLIKTRGQQVTLRCSPISGHKSVSWYQQVLGQGPQFIFQYYEKEERGRGNFPDRFSARQFPNYSSELNVNALLLGDSALYLCASSLVLSGPNEKLFFGSGTQLSVL.

The gene calls are TRBV7-2 and TRBJ1-3; 7 bases line up with TRBD1. With V trimmed by 3 bases and J by 2 bases, 1 base remained unmatched. Per the germline V gene, CDR1 is SGHTA and CDR2 is FQGNSA. The CDR3 consists of 14 residues. The CDR3 sequence is CASSFGTAGNTIYF. The CDR3 bases are TGTGCCAGCAGCTTCGGGACAGCTGGAAACACCATATATTTT.

The chain recombines TRBV15 with TRBJ2-1, with 12 bases that match TRBD2. Germline CDR1 and CDR2: LNHNV and YYDKDF (reference sequence). The CDR3 contains 15 residues. Unmatched junction bases numbered 5, after V lost 3 bases and J lost 8 bases. The CDR3 sequence: CATSRLAGGPDEQFF. CDR3 nucleotide sequence: TGTGCCACCAGCAGGCTAGCGGGGGGGCCCGATGAGCAGTTCTTC.